This T cell receptor (beta chain) was sequenced for a study of shared clonotypes between healthy human individuals. Naive CD8 cells, CD45RO-negative and positively selected for CCR7, excluded terminally differentiated effector memory CD45RA+ cells. The donor population consisted of healthy HIV-negative adults with no recent acute infections or vaccinations. Sequenced by immunoSEQ multiplex PCR; TCRdb stores in-frame clones only, minus some. This sample has about 680,000 clones, with about 91% found just once. The CDR3 totals 16 residues. The germline V and J ends were trimmed by 0 bases and 1 base, with 11 bases remaining between them. Germline CDR1 LGHNA, CDR2 YNFKEQ. About this clone: Its specificity is not known.

Study-level points and caveats: Among several donors, about 4.6% of naive CD4 clonotypes were found in common.

The V call is TRBV4-2, the J call TRBJ2-3; D unclear. The receptor comes from a man aged 25 to 40 in good health. The sequenced sample was naive CD8+ T cells sorted from blood. The DNA of the CDR3 is TGTGCCAGCAGCCAAGATGGGCCTTACGGCACAGATACGCAGTATTTT. Translated, it gives CASSQDGPYGTDTQYF.